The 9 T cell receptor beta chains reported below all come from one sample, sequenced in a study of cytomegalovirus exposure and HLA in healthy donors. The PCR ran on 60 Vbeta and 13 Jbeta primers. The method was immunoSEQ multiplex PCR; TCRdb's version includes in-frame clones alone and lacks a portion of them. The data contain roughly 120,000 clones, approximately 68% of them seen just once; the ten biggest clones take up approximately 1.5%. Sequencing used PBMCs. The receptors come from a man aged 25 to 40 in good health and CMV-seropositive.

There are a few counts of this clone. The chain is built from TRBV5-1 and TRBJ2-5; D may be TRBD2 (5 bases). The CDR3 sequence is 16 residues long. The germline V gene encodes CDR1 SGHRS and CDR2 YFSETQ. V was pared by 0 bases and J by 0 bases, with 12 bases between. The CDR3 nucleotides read TGCGCCAGCAGCTTGGTTAGGACTGAGTACCAAGAGACCCAGTACTTC. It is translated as CASSLVRTEYQETQYF.

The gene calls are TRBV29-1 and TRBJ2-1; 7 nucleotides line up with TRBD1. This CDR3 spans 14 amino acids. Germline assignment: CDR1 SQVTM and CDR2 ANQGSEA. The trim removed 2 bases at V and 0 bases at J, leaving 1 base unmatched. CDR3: CSVERDSSYNEQFF. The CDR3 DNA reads TGCAGCGTTGAACGGGACAGCTCCTACAATGAGCAGTTCTTC.

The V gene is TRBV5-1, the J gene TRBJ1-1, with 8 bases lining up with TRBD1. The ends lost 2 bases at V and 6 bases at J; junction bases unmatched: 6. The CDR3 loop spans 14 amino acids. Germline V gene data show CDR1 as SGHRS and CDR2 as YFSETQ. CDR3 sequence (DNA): TGCGCCAGCAGCTTAGACGGGACAGGACCTGAAGCTTTCTTT. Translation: CASSLDGTGPEAFF.

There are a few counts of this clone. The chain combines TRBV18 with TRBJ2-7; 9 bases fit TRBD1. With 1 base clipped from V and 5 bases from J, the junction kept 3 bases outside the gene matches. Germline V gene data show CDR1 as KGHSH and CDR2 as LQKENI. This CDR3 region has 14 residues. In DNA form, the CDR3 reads TGTGCCAGCTCACCACTGGGACAGGGAGACGAGCAGTACTTC. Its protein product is CASSPLGQGDEQYF.

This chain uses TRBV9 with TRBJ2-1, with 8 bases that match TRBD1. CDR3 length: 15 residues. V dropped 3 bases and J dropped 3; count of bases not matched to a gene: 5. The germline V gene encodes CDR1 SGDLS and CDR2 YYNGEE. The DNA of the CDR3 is TGTGCCAGCAGCGACCGGACAGGGAACTACAATGAGCAGTTCTTC. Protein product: CASSDRTGNYNEQFF.

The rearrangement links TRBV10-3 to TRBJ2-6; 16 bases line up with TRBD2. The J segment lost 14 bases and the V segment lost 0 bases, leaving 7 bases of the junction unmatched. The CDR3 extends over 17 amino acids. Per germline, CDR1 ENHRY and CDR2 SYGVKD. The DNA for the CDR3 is TGTGCCATCAGTGAGTCGGGGACTAGCGGGAGGGGAAATTTCCTGACTTTC. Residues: CAISESGTSGRGNFLTF.

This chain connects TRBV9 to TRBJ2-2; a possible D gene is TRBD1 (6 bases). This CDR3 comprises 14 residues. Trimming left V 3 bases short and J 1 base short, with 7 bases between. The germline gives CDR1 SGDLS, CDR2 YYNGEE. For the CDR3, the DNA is TGTGCCAGCAGCGAACAGGGGAACACCGGGGAGCTGTTTTTT. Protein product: CASSEQGNTGELFF.

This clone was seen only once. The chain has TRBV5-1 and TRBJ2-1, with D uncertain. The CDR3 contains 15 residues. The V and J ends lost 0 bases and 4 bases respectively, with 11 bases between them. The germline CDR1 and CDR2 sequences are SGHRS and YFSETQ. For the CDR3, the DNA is TGCGCCAGCAGCTTGGCGAGCGTCCGATACAATGAGCAGTTCTTC. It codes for CASSLASVRYNEQFF.

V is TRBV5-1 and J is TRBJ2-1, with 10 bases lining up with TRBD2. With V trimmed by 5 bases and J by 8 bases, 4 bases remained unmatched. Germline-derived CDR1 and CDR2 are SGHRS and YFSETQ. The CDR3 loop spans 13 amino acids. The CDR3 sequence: CASSYGTSDEQFF. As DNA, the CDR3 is TGCGCCAGCAGTTACGGGACTAGCGATGAGCAGTTCTTC.